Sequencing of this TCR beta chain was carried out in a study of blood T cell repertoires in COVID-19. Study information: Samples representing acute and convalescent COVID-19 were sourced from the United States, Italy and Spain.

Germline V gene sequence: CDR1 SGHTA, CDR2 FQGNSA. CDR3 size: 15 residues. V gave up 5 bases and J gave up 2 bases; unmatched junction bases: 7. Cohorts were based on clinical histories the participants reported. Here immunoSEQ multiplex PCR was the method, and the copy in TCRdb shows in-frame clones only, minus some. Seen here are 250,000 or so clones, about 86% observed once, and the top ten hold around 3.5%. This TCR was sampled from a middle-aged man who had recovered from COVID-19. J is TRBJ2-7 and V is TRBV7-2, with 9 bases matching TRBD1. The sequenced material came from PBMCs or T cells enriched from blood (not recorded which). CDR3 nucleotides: TGTGCCAGCAGCCTACAGGGGGCGCCCACCTACGAGCAGTACTTC. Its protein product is CASSLQGAPTYEQYF.